Detailed here is one T cell receptor beta chain. The data are from a study of cytomegalovirus exposure and HLA in healthy donors. CDR3 size: 15 residues. The ends lost 2 bases at V and 5 bases at J; junction bases unmatched: 6. Germline V gene data show CDR1 as ENHRY and CDR2 as SYGVKD. Both 60 Vbeta primers and 13 Jbeta primers went into the PCR. The method was immunoSEQ multiplex PCR; TCRdb's version includes in-frame clones alone and lacks a portion of them. The sample comprises 150,000 to 200,000 clones, just under 80% of which are singletons, and 9.5% to 10% rests with the top ten. The chain combines TRBV10-3 with TRBJ1-5; the match to TRBD1 covers 7 bases. The sequenced sample consisted of PBMCs. The receptor was derived from a man aged 18 to 35 in good health and CMV-seropositive. The CDR3 nucleotides are TGTGCCATCAGTGAGCGTATAACAGGGGATCAGCCCCAGCATTTT. Its protein product is CAISERITGDQPQHF.